The sequence of this TCR beta chain was determined in a study of shared clonotypes between healthy human individuals. On the study more broadly: Plates per donor: three CD4 naive, three CD4 memory, two CD8 naive, one CD8 memory.

Study-wide findings and caveats: It was the non-shared clonotypes that had lower generation probabilities than clonotypes shared by all four donors. How much donors shared clonotypes was expected to be affected by sequencing depth.

Splitting the CD4+ cells yielded a CD45RA+ naive subset and a CD45RA-negative memory subset. Germline V gene lookup returns CDR1 SGHAT and CDR2 FQNNGV. The CDR3 covers 14 residues. Trimming took 4 bases from V and 3 from J, leaving 11 bases between them. Clones were read by immunoSEQ multiplex PCR, and TCRdb kept only the in-frame ones, dropping some. The profile covers about a million clones, with approximately 80% appearing a single time and almost 0.9% taken by the ten largest. This clone came up once. The antigen is unknown. The specimen was memory CD4+ T cells from PBMCs. Stated subset: CD45RA-negative fraction. The sequence was collected from a man younger than 35 in good health. Some clones in this sample may be carry-over from other donors' samples. The J gene is TRBJ2-3, the V gene TRBV11-2; no clear D. The CDR3 sequence: CASSSLLGTDTQYF. The CDR3 DNA reads TGTGCCAGCAGCTCCCTTCTTGGGACAGATACGCAGTATTTT.